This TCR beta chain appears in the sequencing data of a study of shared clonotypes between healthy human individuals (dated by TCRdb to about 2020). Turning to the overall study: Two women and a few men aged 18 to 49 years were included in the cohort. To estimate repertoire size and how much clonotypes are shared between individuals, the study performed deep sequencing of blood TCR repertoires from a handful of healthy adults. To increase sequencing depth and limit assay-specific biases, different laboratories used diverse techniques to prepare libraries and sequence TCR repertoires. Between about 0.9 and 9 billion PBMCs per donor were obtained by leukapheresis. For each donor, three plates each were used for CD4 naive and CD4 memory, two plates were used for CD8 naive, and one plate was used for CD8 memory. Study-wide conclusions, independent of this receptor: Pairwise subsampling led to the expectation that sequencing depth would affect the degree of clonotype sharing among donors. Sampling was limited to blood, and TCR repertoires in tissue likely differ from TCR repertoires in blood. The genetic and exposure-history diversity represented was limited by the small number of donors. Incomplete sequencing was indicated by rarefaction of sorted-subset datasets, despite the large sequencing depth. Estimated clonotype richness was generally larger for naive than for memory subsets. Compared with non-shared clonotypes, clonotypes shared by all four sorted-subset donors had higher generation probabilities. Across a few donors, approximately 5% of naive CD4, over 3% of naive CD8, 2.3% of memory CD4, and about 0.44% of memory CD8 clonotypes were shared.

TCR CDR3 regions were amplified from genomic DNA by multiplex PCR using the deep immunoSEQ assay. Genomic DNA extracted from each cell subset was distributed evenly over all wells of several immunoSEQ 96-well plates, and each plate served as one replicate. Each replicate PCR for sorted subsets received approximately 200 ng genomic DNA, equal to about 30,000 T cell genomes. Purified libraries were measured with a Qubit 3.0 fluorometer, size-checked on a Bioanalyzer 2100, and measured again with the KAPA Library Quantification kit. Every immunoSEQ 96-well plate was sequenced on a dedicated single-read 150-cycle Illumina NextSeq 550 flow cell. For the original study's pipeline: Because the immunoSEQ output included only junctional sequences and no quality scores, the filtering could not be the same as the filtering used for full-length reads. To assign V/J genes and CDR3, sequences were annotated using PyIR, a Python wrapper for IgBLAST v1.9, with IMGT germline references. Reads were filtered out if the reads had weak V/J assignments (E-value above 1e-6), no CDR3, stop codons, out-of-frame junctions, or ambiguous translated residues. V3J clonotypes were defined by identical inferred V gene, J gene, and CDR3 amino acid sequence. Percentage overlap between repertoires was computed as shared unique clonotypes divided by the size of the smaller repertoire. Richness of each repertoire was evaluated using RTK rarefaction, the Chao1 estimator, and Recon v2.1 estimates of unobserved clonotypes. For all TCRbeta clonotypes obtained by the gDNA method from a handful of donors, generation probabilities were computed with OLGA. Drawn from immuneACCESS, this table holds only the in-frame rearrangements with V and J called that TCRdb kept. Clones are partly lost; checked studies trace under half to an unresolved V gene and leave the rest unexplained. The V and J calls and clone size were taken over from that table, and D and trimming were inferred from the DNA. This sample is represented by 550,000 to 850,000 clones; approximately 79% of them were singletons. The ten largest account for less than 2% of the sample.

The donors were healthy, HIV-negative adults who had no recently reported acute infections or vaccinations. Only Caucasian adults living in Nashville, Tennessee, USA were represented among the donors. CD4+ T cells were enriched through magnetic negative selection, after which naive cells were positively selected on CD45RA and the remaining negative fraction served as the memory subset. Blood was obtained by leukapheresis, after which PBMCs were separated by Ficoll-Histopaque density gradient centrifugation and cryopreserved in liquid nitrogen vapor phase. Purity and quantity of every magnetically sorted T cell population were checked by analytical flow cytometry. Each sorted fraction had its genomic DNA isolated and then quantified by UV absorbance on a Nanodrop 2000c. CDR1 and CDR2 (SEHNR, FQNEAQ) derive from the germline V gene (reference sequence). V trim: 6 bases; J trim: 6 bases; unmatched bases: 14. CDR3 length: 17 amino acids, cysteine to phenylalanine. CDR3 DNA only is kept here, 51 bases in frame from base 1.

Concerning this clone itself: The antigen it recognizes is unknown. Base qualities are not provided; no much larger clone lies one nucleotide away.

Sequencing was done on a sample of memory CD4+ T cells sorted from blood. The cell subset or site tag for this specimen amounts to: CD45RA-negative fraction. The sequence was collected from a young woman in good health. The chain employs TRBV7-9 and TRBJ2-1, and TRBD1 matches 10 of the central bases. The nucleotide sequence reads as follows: TGTGCCAGCAGGAAAAAGATCGGGGACAGGGGCTTCAATGAGCAGTTCTTC. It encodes CASRKKIGDRGFNEQFF.